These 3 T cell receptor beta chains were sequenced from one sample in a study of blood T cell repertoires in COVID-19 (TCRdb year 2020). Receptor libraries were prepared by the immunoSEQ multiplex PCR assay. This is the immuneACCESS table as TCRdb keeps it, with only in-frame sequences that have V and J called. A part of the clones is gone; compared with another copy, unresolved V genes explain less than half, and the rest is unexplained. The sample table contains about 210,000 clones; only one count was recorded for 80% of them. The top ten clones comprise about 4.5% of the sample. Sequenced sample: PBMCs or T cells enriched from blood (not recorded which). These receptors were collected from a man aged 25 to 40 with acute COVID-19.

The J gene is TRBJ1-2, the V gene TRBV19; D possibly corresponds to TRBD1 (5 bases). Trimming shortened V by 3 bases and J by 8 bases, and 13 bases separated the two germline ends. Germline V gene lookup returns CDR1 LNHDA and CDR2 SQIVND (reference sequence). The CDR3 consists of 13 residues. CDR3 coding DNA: TGTGCCAGTAGTATGGGCCAGGGTAGGGGCTACACCTTC. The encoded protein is CASSMGQGRGYTF.

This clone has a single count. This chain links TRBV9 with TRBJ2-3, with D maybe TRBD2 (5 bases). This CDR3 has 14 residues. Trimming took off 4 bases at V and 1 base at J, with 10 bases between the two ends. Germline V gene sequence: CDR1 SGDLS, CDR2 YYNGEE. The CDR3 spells CASSPGIGTDTQYF. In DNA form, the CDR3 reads TGTGCCAGCAGCCCCGGGATCGGCACAGATACGCAGTATTTT.

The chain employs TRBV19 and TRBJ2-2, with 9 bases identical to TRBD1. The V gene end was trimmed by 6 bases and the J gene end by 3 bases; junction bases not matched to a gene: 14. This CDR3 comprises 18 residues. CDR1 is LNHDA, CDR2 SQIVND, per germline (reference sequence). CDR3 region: CASRRGLQGAMDTGELFF. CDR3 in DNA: TGTGCCAGTAGGAGGGGGTTACAGGGGGCAATGGACACCGGGGAGCTGTTTTTT.